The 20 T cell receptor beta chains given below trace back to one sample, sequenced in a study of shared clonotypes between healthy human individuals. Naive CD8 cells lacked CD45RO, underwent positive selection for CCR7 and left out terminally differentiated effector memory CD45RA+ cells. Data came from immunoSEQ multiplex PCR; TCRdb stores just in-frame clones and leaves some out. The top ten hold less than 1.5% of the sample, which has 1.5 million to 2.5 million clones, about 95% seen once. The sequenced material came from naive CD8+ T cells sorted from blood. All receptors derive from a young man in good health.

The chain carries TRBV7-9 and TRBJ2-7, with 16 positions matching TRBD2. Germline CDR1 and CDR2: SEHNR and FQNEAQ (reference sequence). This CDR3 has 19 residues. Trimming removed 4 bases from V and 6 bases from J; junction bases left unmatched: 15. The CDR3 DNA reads TGTGCCAGCAGCTCCCAGGGGACTAGCGGGAGGGTCGACCGATTCGAGCAGTACTTC. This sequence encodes CASSSQGTSGRVDRFEQYF.

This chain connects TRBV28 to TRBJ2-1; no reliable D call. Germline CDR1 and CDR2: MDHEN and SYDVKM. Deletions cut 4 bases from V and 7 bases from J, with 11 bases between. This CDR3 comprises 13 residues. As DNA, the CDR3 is TGTGCCAGCAGTTCCGACTCCTTAAATGAGCAGTTCTTC. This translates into CASSSDSLNEQFF.

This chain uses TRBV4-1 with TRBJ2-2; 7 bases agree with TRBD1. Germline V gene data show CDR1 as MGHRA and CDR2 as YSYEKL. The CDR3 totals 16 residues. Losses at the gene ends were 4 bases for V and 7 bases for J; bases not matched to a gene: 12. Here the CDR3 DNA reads TGCGCCAGCAGCCCCTTTACAGGGGCGATGAACGGGGAGCTGTTTTTT. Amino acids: CASSPFTGAMNGELFF.

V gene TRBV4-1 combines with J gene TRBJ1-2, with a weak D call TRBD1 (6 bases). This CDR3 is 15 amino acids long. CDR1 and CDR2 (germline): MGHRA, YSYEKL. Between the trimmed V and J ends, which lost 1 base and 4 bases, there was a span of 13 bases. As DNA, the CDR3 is TGCGCCAGCAGCCAAGTTGGGGGGCTCCCCTATGGCTACACCTTC. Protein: CASSQVGGLPYGYTF.

The CDR3 nucleotides are TGTGCCTGGAGTGAATTGGGGAACGAACGGCCCCAGCATTTT. Residues: CAWSELGNERPQHF. The chain links TRBV30 to TRBJ1-5; D is ambiguous. CDR3 length: 14 residues. V was trimmed by 1 base and J by 9 bases, leaving 16 bases between them. Germline assignment: CDR1 GTSNPN and CDR2 SVGIG (reference sequence).

CDR3 DNA sequence: TGTGCCAGCAGTCTCCTCAAAGAGGAAAGCAATCAGCCCCAGCATTTT. As protein: CASSLLKEESNQPQHF. The V and J genes are TRBV28 and TRBJ1-5; D not resolved. This CDR3 comprises 16 residues. The ends were cut back, 5 bases at V and 1 base at J, with 15 bases in the middle. Germline loops: CDR1 MDHEN, CDR2 SYDVKM.

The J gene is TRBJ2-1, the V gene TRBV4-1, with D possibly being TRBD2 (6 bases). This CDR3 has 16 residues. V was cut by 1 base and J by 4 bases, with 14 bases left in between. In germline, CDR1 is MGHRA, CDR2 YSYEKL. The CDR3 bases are TGCGCCAGCAGCCAAGGGCTGAGGGCGGGGTACAATGAGCAGTTCTTC. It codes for CASSQGLRAGYNEQFF.

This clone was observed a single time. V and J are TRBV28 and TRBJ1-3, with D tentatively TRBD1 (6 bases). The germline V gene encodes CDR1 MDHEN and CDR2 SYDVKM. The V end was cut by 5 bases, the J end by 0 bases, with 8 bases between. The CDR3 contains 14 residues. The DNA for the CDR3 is TGTGCCAGCAGTCCACAGGGCTCTGGAAACACCATATATTTT. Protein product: CASSPQGSGNTIYF. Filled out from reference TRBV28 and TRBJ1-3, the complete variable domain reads DVKVTQSSRYLVKRTGEKVFLECVQDMDHENMFWYRQDPGLGLRLIYFSYDVKMKEKGDIPEGYSVSREKKERFSLILESASTNQTSMYLCASSPQGSGNTIYFGEGSWLTVV.

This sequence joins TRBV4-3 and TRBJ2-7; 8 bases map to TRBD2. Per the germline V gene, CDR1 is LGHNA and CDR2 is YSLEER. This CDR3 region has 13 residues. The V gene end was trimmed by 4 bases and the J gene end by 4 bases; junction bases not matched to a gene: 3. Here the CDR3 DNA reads TGCGCCAGCAGCCCGGGGGGGGTATACGAGCAGTACTTC. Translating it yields CASSPGGVYEQYF.

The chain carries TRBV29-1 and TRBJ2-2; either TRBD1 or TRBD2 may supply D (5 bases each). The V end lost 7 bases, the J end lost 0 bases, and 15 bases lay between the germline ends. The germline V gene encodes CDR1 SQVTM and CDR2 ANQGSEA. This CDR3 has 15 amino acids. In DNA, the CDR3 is TGCAGCGCTGTGGGGCAGGGACCGAACACCGGGGAGCTGTTTTTT. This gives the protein CSAVGQGPNTGELFF.

The CDR3, as DNA: TGTGCCAGCAGCTTATTAGGCGGGAGGAATGAGCAGTTCTTC. This translates into CASSLLGGRNEQFF. This chain links TRBV7-6 with TRBJ2-1, with 8 bases lining up with TRBD2. Trimming cost V 2 bases and J 7 bases; bases outside gene matches: 4. This CDR3 comprises 14 residues. CDR1 and CDR2 from the germline V gene are SGHVS and FNYEAQ.

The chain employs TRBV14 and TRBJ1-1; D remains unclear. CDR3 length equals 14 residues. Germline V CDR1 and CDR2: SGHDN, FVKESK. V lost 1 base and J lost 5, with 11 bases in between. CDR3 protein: CASSQVRVWTEAFF. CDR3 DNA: TGTGCCAGCAGCCAAGTTCGGGTGTGGACTGAAGCTTTCTTT. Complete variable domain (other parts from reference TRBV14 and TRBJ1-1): EAGVTQFPSHSVIEKGQTVTLRCDPISGHDNLYWYRRVMGKEIKFLLHFVKESKQDESGMPNNRFLAERTGGTYSTLKVQPAELEDSGVYFCASSQVRVWTEAFFGQGTRLTVV.

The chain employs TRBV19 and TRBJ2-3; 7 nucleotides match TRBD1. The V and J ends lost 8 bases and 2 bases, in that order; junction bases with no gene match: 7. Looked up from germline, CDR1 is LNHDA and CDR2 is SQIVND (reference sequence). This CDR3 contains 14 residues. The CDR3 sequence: CASGDSGTTDTQYF. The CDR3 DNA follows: TGTGCCAGTGGGGACAGTGGGACCACAGATACGCAGTATTTT.

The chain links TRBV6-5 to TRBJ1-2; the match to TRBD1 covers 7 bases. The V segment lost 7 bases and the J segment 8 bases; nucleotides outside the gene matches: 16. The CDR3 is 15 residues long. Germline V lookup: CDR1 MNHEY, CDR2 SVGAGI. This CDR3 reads CASKIATGRIGGYTF. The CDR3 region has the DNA TGTGCCAGCAAAATAGCGACAGGGAGAATAGGGGGCTACACCTTC.

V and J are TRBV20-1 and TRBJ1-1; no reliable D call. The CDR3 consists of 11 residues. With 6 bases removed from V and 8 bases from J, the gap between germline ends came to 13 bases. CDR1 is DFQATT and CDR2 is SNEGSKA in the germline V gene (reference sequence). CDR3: CSAEEGPEAFF. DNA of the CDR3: TGCAGTGCAGAGGAAGGTCCCGAAGCTTTCTTT.

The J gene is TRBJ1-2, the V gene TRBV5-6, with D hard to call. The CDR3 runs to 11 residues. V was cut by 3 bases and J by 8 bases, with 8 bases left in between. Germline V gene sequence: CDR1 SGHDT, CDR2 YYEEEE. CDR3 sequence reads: CASSYVRGYTF. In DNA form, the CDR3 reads TGTGCCAGCAGCTACGTTAGAGGCTACACCTTC.

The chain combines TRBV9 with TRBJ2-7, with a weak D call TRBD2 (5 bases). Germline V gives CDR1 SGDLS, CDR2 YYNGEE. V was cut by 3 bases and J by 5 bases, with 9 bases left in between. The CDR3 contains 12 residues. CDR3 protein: CASSGISDEQYF. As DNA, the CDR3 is TGTGCCAGCAGCGGTATTAGCGACGAGCAGTACTTC.

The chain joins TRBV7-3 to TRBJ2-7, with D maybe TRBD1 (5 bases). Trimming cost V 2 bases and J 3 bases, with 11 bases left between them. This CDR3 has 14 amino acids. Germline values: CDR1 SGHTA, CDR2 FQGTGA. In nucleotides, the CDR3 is TGTGCCAGCAGCTTAGGGGCAGGGAACTACGAGCAGTACTTC. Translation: CASSLGAGNYEQYF. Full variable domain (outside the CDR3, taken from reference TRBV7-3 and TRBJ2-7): GAGVSQTPSNKVTEKGKYVELRCDPISGHTALYWYRQSLGQGPEFLIYFQGTGAADDSGLPNDRFFAVRPEGSVSTLKIQRTERGDSAVYLCASSLGAGNYEQYFGPGTRLTVT.

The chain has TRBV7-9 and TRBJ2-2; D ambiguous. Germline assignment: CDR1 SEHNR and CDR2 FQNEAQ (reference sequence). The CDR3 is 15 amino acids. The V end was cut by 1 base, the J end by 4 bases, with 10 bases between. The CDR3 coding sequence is TGTGCCAGCAGCTTAGATCTGGCGATCACCGGGGAGCTGTTTTTT. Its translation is CASSLDLAITGELFF.

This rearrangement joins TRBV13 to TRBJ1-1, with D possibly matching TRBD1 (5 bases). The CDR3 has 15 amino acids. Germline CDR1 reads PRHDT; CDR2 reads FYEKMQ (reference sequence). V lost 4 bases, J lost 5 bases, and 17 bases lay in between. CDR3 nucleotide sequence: TGTGCCAGCAGCTACGGGCAGGGAGGAAGGACTGAAGCTTTCTTT. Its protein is CASSYGQGGRTEAFF. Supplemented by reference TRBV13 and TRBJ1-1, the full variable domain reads AAGVIQSPRHLIKEKRETATLKCYPIPRHDTVYWYQQGPGQDPQFLISFYEKMQSDKGSIPDRFSAQQFSDYHSELNMSSLELGDSALYFCASSYGQGGRTEAFFGQGTRLTVV.